This T cell receptor (beta chain) was identified during a study of blood T cell repertoires in COVID-19. Overall study: COVID-19 samples from acute and convalescent phases originated in the United States, Italy and Spain. Sample material is recorded as cDNA or gDNA derived from T cells, B-cell-depleted T cells, or PBMCs.

Methods used by the authors: Estimation of nucleated cell counts was performed using reference gene primer amplification. The method was immunoSEQ multiplex PCR; TCRdb's version includes in-frame clones alone and lacks a portion of them. Clone size and the V and J calls come from that table; the DNA yielded D and trimming. The table has some 200,000 clones, around 90% seen once; the top ten hold less than 2%. Germline trimming cut 6 bases from V and 5 bases from J; bases unmatched to any gene: 10. Per the germline V gene, CDR1 is MNHEY and CDR2 is SVGAGI. This CDR3 has 15 residues. The sample consisted of peripheral blood. The clonotype comes from a man aged 70 or older with acute or convalescent COVID-19. The chain joins TRBV6-5 to TRBJ2-1; 7 nucleotides align to TRBD2. The CDR3 sequence is CASSLLAAGDNEQFF. The DNA of the CDR3 is TGTGCCAGCAGCCTTTTGGCCGCGGGGGACAATGAGCAGTTCTTC.